The next 18 T cell receptor beta chains were all read from a single sample in a study of CD8 T cells in Susac syndrome. Random hexamers were used to reverse transcribe the RNA input (0.5 to 1 ug). TCRdb independently ran MiXCR on the immunoSEQ multiplex PCR reads; one entry per CDR3 protein. The table lists approximately 270,000 distinct CDR3 sequences, around 93% of them singletons. What was sequenced was CD4+ T cells from PBMCs. All receptors come from a human donor with multiple sclerosis.

The chain employs TRBV6-5 and TRBJ2-3; D assignment may be TRBD1 or TRBD2 (5 bases each). Germline V gene sequence: CDR1 MNHEY, CDR2 SVGAGI. This CDR3 contains 14 residues. The V end was cut by 5 bases, the J end by 9 bases, with 18 bases between. The CDR3 protein is CASSPARDEGTQYF. CDR3 sequence (DNA): TGTGCCAGCAGTCCCGCCCGGGACGAAGGAACGCAGTATTTT.

This clonotype turned up a few times. The chain links TRBV6-1 to TRBJ2-6; D is unclear. The CDR3 loop spans 12 amino acids. V was pared by 7 bases and J by 2 bases, with 3 bases between. Germline loops: CDR1 MNHNS, CDR2 SASEGT. The CDR3 DNA follows: TGTGCCAGCACACCTGGGGCCAACGTCCTGACTTTC. Translation gives CASTPGANVLTF.

CDR3 sequence reads: CASSLGAGGRETQYF. DNA of the CDR3: TGCGCCAGCAGCTTGGGAGCCGGGGGGAGAGAGACCCAGTACTTC. This sequence joins TRBV5-1 and TRBJ2-5; 7 nucleotides align to TRBD2. The CDR3 has 15 residues. After removal of 0 bases from V and 4 bases from J, the junction contained 6 bases not matched to a gene. CDR1 SGHRS and CDR2 YFSETQ come from the germline V gene.

The J gene is TRBJ2-6, the V gene TRBV29-1; D is possibly TRBD1 (5 bases). The CDR3 covers 13 residues. Germline assignment: CDR1 SQVTM and CDR2 ANQGSEA. Trimming shortened V by 6 bases and J by 7 bases, and 13 bases separated the two germline ends. The CDR3 spells CSVKGREANVLTF. The DNA of the CDR3 is TGCAGCGTGAAGGGCAGGGAAGCCAACGTCCTGACTTTC.

The J gene is TRBJ1-1, the V gene TRBV2; no firm D call. Germline loops: CDR1 SNHLY, CDR2 FYNNEI. The CDR3 is 13 amino acids. The V end lost 8 bases, the J end lost 0 bases, and 10 bases lay between the germline ends. The CDR3 sequence: CASGQIVNTEAFF. The CDR3 DNA reads as TGTGCCAGCGGGCAGATTGTGAACACTGAAGCTTTCTTT.

This chain links TRBV2 with TRBJ2-6; 8 nucleotides align to TRBD2. The germline gives CDR1 SNHLY, CDR2 FYNNEI. The length of the CDR3 is 17 residues. V shed 2 bases, J shed 2 bases, and the junction held 5 bases outside the gene matches. CDR3 nucleotides: TGTGCCAGCAGTGAAATCGGGAGGGTGGCTGGGGCCAACGTCCTGACTTTC. Translating gives CASSEIGRVAGANVLTF.

This chain connects TRBV11-2 to TRBJ2-5; 11 bases fit TRBD2. CDR1 and CDR2 from the germline V gene are SGHAT and FQNNGV. This CDR3 is built from 20 residues. V shed 3 bases, J shed 2 bases, and the junction held 17 bases outside the gene matches. For the CDR3, the DNA is TGTGCCAGCAGCTTTTGGATCAGGGGGTCTAGCGGGAGGTTTCAAGAGACCCAGTACTTC. It encodes CASSFWIRGSSGRFQETQYF.

This clonotype was found once. This rearrangement joins TRBV6-2 or TRBV6-3 to TRBJ1-2; TRBD1 matches 7 bases. V lost 2 bases to trimming and J lost 7 bases; unmatched junction nucleotides: 10. Germline loops: CDR1 MNHEY, CDR2 SVGEGT. This CDR3 is built from 15 residues. The CDR3 here is CASSYASSTGVGYTF. The CDR3 bases are TGTGCCAGCAGTTACGCATCGAGTACAGGGGTTGGCTACACCTTC.

V gene TRBV4-1 combines with J gene TRBJ1-2, with a tentative D call TRBD1 (5 bases). The CDR3 spans 15 residues. CDR1 and CDR2 (germline): MGHRA, YSYEKL. V was shortened by 0 bases and J by 4 bases, with 12 bases between the two germline ends. DNA for the CDR3: TGCGCCAGCAGCCAAGATCCAGGGCGAGGCTATGGCTACACCTTC. Translating gives CASSQDPGRGYGYTF.

The V call is TRBV12-3 or TRBV12-4, the J call TRBJ2-5; 7 bases align to TRBD1. CDR3 length equals 14 residues. After removal of 3 bases from V and 3 bases from J, the junction contained 4 bases not matched to a gene. CDR3 residues: CASSFKGAKETQYF. CDR3 nucleotides: TGTGCCAGCAGTTTTAAGGGGGCTAAAGAGACCCAGTACTTC.

The chain couples TRBV15 to TRBJ2-7; unclear D gene. Trimming shortened V by 0 bases and J by 3 bases, and 3 bases separated the two germline ends. This CDR3 is built from 12 residues. From germline, CDR1 is LNHNV and CDR2 YYDKDF (reference sequence). CDR3 DNA: TGTGCCACCAGCAGAGACTACTACGAGCAGTACTTC. This sequence encodes CATSRDYYEQYF.

V and J are TRBV7-8 and TRBJ2-5; D not certain. The CDR3 is 14 amino acids. Trimming took 1 base from V and 7 from J, leaving 13 bases between them. Germline-derived CDR1 and CDR2 are SGHVS and FQNEAQ. The chain's CDR3 is CASSLGSRLGTQYF. The CDR3 nucleotides are TGTGCCAGCAGCTTAGGGAGTAGACTGGGGACCCAGTACTTC. The full variable domain, its missing parts supplied by reference TRBV7-8 and TRBJ2-5, is GAGVSQSPRYKVAKRGQDVALRCDPISGHVSLFWYQQALGQGPEFLTYFQNEAQLDKSGLPSDRFFAERPEGSVSTLKIQRTQQEDSAVYLCASSLGSRLGTQYFGPGTRLLVL.

V gene TRBV11-2 combines with J gene TRBJ1-1; TRBD1 aligns across 11 bases. After removal of 4 bases from V and 1 base from J, the junction contained 5 bases not matched to a gene. This CDR3 has 16 amino acids. Germline assignment: CDR1 SGHAT and CDR2 FQNNGV. The CDR3 DNA follows: TGTGCCAGCAGCTGGACAGGGGGCTGGACGAACACTGAAGCTTTCTTT. This encodes CASSWTGGWTNTEAFF.

This rearrangement joins TRBV4-1 to TRBJ2-1; 9 bases fit TRBD2. Trimming cost V 0 bases and J 7 bases; bases outside gene matches: 7. Per the germline V gene, CDR1 is MGHRA and CDR2 is YSYEKL. The CDR3 loop spans 16 amino acids. The CDR3 is CASSQEKRGVGNEQFF. CDR3 nucleotides: TGCGCCAGCAGCCAAGAGAAGCGGGGGGTGGGAAATGAGCAGTTCTTC.

The V and J genes are TRBV12-3 or TRBV12-4 and TRBJ1-4; TRBD1 might be the D (5 bases). Trimming stripped 6 bases from V and 1 base from J, with 9 bases between. This CDR3 has 14 amino acids. The CDR3 region is CASSFGQTNEKLFF. The CDR3 DNA reads TGTGCCAGCAGCTTTGGACAAACTAATGAAAAACTGTTTTTT.

The chain joins TRBV7-2 to TRBJ2-2, with D hard to call. Germline V gives CDR1 SGHTA, CDR2 FQGNSA. This CDR3 is built from 16 residues. V was cut by 3 bases and J by 0 bases, with 11 bases left in between. CDR3 residues: CASSFSWSANTGELFF. For the CDR3, the DNA is TGTGCCAGCAGCTTTTCCTGGTCGGCGAACACCGGGGAGCTGTTTTTT.

CDR3 sequence reads: CSARRGESNYGYTF. CDR3 DNA sequence: TGCAGTGCTAGAAGAGGGGAATCCAACTATGGCTACACCTTC. The chain joins TRBV20-1 to TRBJ1-2, with D perhaps matching TRBD1 (5 bases). V was shortened by 2 bases and J by 2 bases, with 12 bases between the two germline ends. Germline-derived CDR1 and CDR2 are DFQATT and SNEGSKA (reference sequence). The CDR3 totals 14 residues.

This clonotype was counted a single time. The rearrangement joins TRBV11-2 to TRBJ2-7; 12 bases line up with TRBD1. The CDR3 spans 14 residues. Losses at the gene ends were 5 bases for V and 5 bases for J; bases not matched to a gene: 4. From germline, CDR1 is SGHAT and CDR2 FQNNGV. CDR3 nucleotide sequence: TGTGCCAGCAGCCGGGACAGGGGGCAGAACGAGCAGTACTTC. The encoded protein is CASSRDRGQNEQYF. Full variable domain (outside the CDR3, taken from reference TRBV11-2 and TRBJ2-7): EAGVAQSPRYKIIEKRQSVAFWCNPISGHATLYWYQQILGQGPKLLIQFQNNGVVDDSQLPKDRFSAERLKGVDSTLKIQPAKLEDSAVYLCASSRDRGQNEQYFGPGTRLTVT.